These 10 T cell receptor beta chains came from one sample sequenced in a study of breast tumors, draining lymph nodes, adjacent tissues. Breast cancer patients provided tissue from their axillary draining lymph nodes. TCRdb processed the multiplex PCR reads anew with MiXCR; each CDR3 protein has one entry. This sample has approximately 190,000 distinct CDR3 sequences, with 30% to 40% found just once. Material for sequencing was axillary lymph node tissue. These receptors all come from a female donor with breast cancer. Some clones in this sample may be carry-over from other donors' samples.

Ten or more counts support this clonotype. The V call is TRBV12-3 or TRBV12-4, the J call TRBJ2-1; D perhaps matches TRBD2 (6 bases). The CDR3 extends over 14 amino acids. The V end lost 10 bases, the J end lost 5 bases, and 18 bases lay between the germline ends. The CDR3 DNA reads as TGTGCCATCACCCCGGGACTGAACAACAATGAGCAGTTCTTC. It codes for CAITPGLNNNEQFF.

There are many counts of this clonotype. This chain links TRBV14 with TRBJ2-1, with D unclear. The CDR3 sequence is 18 residues long. V dropped 0 bases and J dropped 0 bases, with 15 bases sitting between them. Germline CDR1 is SGHDN and CDR2 is FVKESK. CDR3: CASSQDWGSSSSYNEQFF. The CDR3 coding sequence is TGTGCCAGCAGCCAAGATTGGGGTTCGTCTAGCTCCTACAATGAGCAGTTCTTC.

The chain couples TRBV20-1 to TRBJ1-2; D gene uncertain. Germline values: CDR1 DFQATT, CDR2 SNEGSKA (reference sequence). Deletions cut 7 bases from V and 2 bases from J, with 14 bases between. CDR3 size: 13 residues. In DNA, the CDR3 is TGCAGTGGCCCACCCACGGGGAACTATGGCTACACCTTC. The encoded protein is CSGPPTGNYGYTF.

This clonotype was found many times. The chain uses TRBV28 and TRBJ1-2; weak D call: TRBD1 (6 bases). The CDR3 extends over 14 amino acids. Germline V lookup: CDR1 MDHEN, CDR2 SYDVKM. The V end was cut by 4 bases, the J end by 8 bases, with 17 bases between. Here the CDR3 reads CASSWDTRRNGYTF. The CDR3 DNA sequence: TGTGCCAGCAGTTGGGACACCCGCCGGAACGGCTACACCTTC.

Notes on this clonotype: A junction boundary mismatches the germline segment, possibly from a read error. The chain recombines TRBV9 with TRBJ2-3; 8 nucleotides line up with TRBD2. The CDR3 spans 18 residues. The germline CDR1 and CDR2 sequences are SGDLS and YYNGEE. CDR3 DNA sequence: TGTGCCCGCAGCGTAGGACGAGCTAGCGGGTCTAGCACAGATACGCAGTATTTT. This sequence encodes CARSVGRASGSSTDTQYF.

On this clonotype: One junction end disagrees with the germline gene, perhaps due to a read error. In DNA, the CDR3 is TGTGCCGCCAGCAGCTCTAGCGGGGCCTCCTACGAGCAGTACTTC. This codes for CAASSSSGASYEQYF. The chain uses TRBV15 and TRBJ2-7, with 9 bases fitting TRBD2. Germline V gives CDR1 LNHNV, CDR2 YYDKDF (reference sequence). The CDR3 is made up of 15 amino acids.

This clonotype was recorded at least ten times. This chain links TRBV4-1 with TRBJ2-7; 12 positions match TRBD1. Trimming took 0 bases from V and 9 from J; bases not matched to a gene: 9. In germline, CDR1 is MGHRA, CDR2 YSYEKL. The CDR3 length is 16 residues. The CDR3 protein is CASSQDLGTGGRRQYF. The CDR3 DNA is TGCGCCAGCAGCCAAGATCTGGGGACAGGGGGCCGAAGGCAGTACTTC.

This clonotype was counted many times. The V gene is TRBV30, the J gene TRBJ1-6, with no clear D. From germline, CDR1 is GTSNPN and CDR2 SVGIG (reference sequence). This CDR3 has 16 amino acids. Deletions cut 0 bases from V and 12 bases from J, with 21 bases between. As DNA, the CDR3 is TGTGCCTGGAGTGTACTAAGGGCCCGGGATTTAGGACCCCTCCACTTT. This translates into CAWSVLRARDLGPLHF. Drawing the rest from reference TRBV30 and TRBJ1-6, the complete variable domain is SQTIHQWPATLVQPVGSPLSLECTVEGTSNPNLYWYRQAAGRGLQLLFYSVGIGQISSEVPQNLSASRPQDRQFILSSKKLLLSDSGFYLCAWSVLRARDLGPLHFGNGTRLTVT.

This clonotype was observed at least ten times. This rearrangement joins TRBV20-1 to TRBJ1-2, with D possibly TRBD1 on 6 matching bases. The CDR3 contains 15 residues. V was cut by 0 bases and J by 0 bases, with 11 bases left in between. From germline, CDR1 is DFQATT and CDR2 SNEGSKA (reference sequence). CDR3 in amino acids: CSARDLAGANYGYTF. CDR3 DNA: TGCAGTGCTAGAGATCTGGCAGGGGCTAACTATGGCTACACCTTC.

This clonotype was counted ten times or more. The chain recombines TRBV9 with TRBJ2-1; 11 bases are a match to TRBD1. The junction had 10 bases not matched to a gene; V was cut back by 4 bases and J by 4 bases. This CDR3 spans 17 amino acids. Germline V lookup: CDR1 SGDLS, CDR2 YYNGEE. CDR3 sequence reads: CASSPSGQGASYNEQFF. The CDR3 region has the DNA TGTGCCAGCAGCCCCTCTGGACAGGGGGCCTCTTACAATGAGCAGTTCTTC.